One and the same sample provided the 19 T cell receptor beta chains below, sequenced in a study of T-cell reconstitution after alpha-beta-depleted transplantation in children. Unique molecular identifiers were used in preparing the TCRbeta library. One entry per CDR3 protein results from TCRdb running MiXCR on the PCR reads. Of roughly 310,000 distinct CDR3 sequences in the sample, 20% to 30% were seen once. Sequencing used PBMCs, mostly from graft donor cells, obtained 180 days after TCRalphabeta/CD19-depleted stem cell transplant. These receptors were collected from a male patient younger than 18 who had a stem cell transplant for acute lymphoblastic leukemia, so the T cells may come from the graft donor.

V gene TRBV5-1 combines with J gene TRBJ1-1, with a tentative D call TRBD1 (5 bases). The germline gives CDR1 SGHRS, CDR2 YFSETQ. CDR3 size: 16 residues. Trimming removed 4 bases at V and 3 bases at J, with 19 bases between. CDR3 protein: CASSLRVGGEDTEAFF. The CDR3 DNA is TGCGCCAGCAGCCTCAGGGTGGGGGGAGAGGACACTGAAGCTTTCTTT.

As to this clonotype: Sequence at one end of the junction differs from germline and may be a read error. This chain links TRBV10-3 with TRBJ1-2; the D is unclear. The CDR3 runs to 14 residues. CDR1 and CDR2 from the germline V gene are ENHRY and SYGVKD. CDR3 nucleotide sequence: TGTGCCACCGGACCAACATCCGTTAACTATGGCGACACCTTC. Its translation is CATGPTSVNYGDTF.

This rearrangement joins TRBV5-1 to TRBJ1-4; D might be TRBD1 (5 bases). V was trimmed by 4 bases and J by 8 bases, leaving 18 bases between them. The germline gives CDR1 SGHRS, CDR2 YFSETQ. The CDR3 has 15 amino acids. The CDR3 bases are TGCGCCAGCAGCCCGCTAACGGGCTCAGGGGAAAAACTGTTTTTT. Amino acids: CASSPLTGSGEKLFF.

Comment on this clonotype: At one boundary the junction diverges from the germline segment, which might be a read error. The chain has TRBV4-1 and TRBJ2-7, with TRBD2 as a possible D gene (6 bases). Germline V lookup: CDR1 MGHRA, CDR2 YSYEKL. This CDR3 has 14 residues. The DNA for the CDR3 is TGCGCCAGCAGCCCCGGACTATTCCCCTACGAGCATTACTTC. This gives the protein CASSPGLFPYEHYF.

This clonotype was seen a handful of times. The chain employs TRBV5-1 and TRBJ2-7; 13 nucleotides agree with TRBD2. The CDR3 sequence is 15 residues long. CDR1 and CDR2 from the germline V gene are SGHRS and YFSETQ. With V trimmed by 4 bases and J by 5 bases, 6 bases remained unmatched. In DNA, the CDR3 is TGCGCCAGCAGCGGGCGCGGACTAGCGGGAGACGAGCAGTACTTC. This encodes CASSGRGLAGDEQYF. Variable domain in full (rest from reference TRBV5-1 and TRBJ2-7): KAGVTQTPRYLIKTRGQQVTLSCSPISGHRSVSWYQQTPGQGLQFLFEYFSETQRNKGNFPGRFSGRQFSNSRSEMNVSTLELGDSALYLCASSGRGLAGDEQYFGPGTRLTVT.

This clonotype has a handful of counts. J is TRBJ2-7 and V is TRBV5-1, with TRBD1 matching 9 bases. The CDR3 runs 16 residues. The J segment lost 3 bases and the V segment lost 6 bases, leaving 13 bases of the junction unmatched. Germline assignment: CDR1 SGHRS and CDR2 YFSETQ. The CDR3 sequence is CASNPKGQGRFYEQYF. CDR3 DNA: TGCGCCAGCAACCCCAAGGGACAGGGAAGATTCTACGAGCAGTACTTC.

A few counts support this clonotype. V usage is TRBV5-1 and J usage is TRBJ2-5, with TRBD2 matching over 14 bases. Germline CDR1 reads SGHRS; CDR2 reads YFSETQ. Trimming cost V 4 bases and J 4 bases; bases outside gene matches: 6. The CDR3 has 16 amino acids. CDR3 amino acids: CASSAGLAGGGETQYF. In nucleotides, the CDR3 is TGCGCCAGCAGCGCCGGACTAGCGGGAGGAGGAGAGACCCAGTACTTC.

In this sample, this clonotype turned up a few times. CDR3 bases: TGCAGTGCTAGACCCTCAGGGACGATTAGGGAAAAACTGTTTTTT. Protein: CSARPSGTIREKLFF. The chain couples TRBV20-1 to TRBJ1-4; D perhaps matches TRBD1 (5 bases). Germline CDR1 reads DFQATT; CDR2 reads SNEGSKA (reference sequence). V was trimmed by 2 bases and J by 8 bases, leaving 18 bases between them. The CDR3 sequence is 15 residues long.

The chain recombines TRBV11-2 with TRBJ2-1; the match to TRBD2 covers 12 bases. This CDR3 is built from 18 residues. The V and J ends lost 2 bases and 9 bases, in that order; junction bases with no gene match: 14. CDR1 and CDR2 (germline): SGHAT, FQNNGV. CDR3 region: CASSLWGTGLAGIAEQFF. CDR3 DNA: TGTGCCAGCAGCTTATGGGGGACCGGACTAGCGGGAATTGCTGAGCAGTTCTTC.

This clonotype occurred a few times. This sequence joins TRBV9 and TRBJ2-1, with 10 bases lining up with TRBD2. Germline-derived CDR1 and CDR2 are SGDLS and YYNGEE. The V segment lost 4 bases and the J segment 9 bases; nucleotides outside the gene matches: 13. The CDR3 runs to 16 residues. The CDR3 is CASSPRGLAGEGEQFF. The CDR3 DNA sequence: TGTGCCAGCAGCCCCCGCGGGCTAGCGGGAGAGGGTGAGCAGTTCTTC.

The chain links TRBV7-9 to TRBJ1-2; D perhaps matches TRBD1 (5 bases). Trimming left V 3 bases short and J 8 bases short, with 16 bases between. The germline V gene has CDR1 SEHNR and CDR2 FQNEAQ (reference sequence). This CDR3 spans 14 amino acids. The CDR3 DNA reads as TGTGCCAGCAGCTTGCGACAGTCCCCTGAGGGCTACACCTTC. It translates to CASSLRQSPEGYTF.

This clonotype was counted only a few times. The rearrangement joins TRBV5-6 to TRBJ1-5; no reliable D call. V lost 0 bases to trimming and J lost 4 bases, with 11 bases between them. This CDR3 region has 15 residues. Per germline, CDR1 SGHDT and CDR2 YYEEEE. CDR3 residues: CASSLGVGWNQPQHF. The CDR3 DNA follows: TGTGCCAGCAGCTTGGGGGTAGGTTGGAATCAGCCCCAGCATTTT.

The chain couples TRBV5-6 to TRBJ2-2, with 8 positions matching TRBD2. With 2 bases clipped from V and 6 bases from J, the junction kept 3 bases outside the gene matches. This CDR3 contains 14 residues. Germline values: CDR1 SGHDT, CDR2 YYEEEE. CDR3 amino acids: CASSFGLAAGELFF. The DNA for the CDR3 is TGTGCCAGCAGCTTTGGACTAGCCGCCGGGGAGCTGTTTTTT.

The rearrangement links TRBV27 to TRBJ2-1, with D uncertain. From germline, CDR1 is MNHEY and CDR2 SMNVEV (reference sequence). V shed 3 bases and J shed 0 bases, with 9 bases lying between them. The CDR3 consists of 15 residues. The DNA for the CDR3 is TGTGCCAGCAGTTTGATCTGGAGCTCCTACAATGAGCAGTTCTTC. Translating gives CASSLIWSSYNEQFF.

This clonotype was counted only a few times. The chain links TRBV7-9 to TRBJ2-6, with TRBD1 matching over 9 bases. This CDR3 comprises 17 residues. Germline CDR1 SEHNR, CDR2 FQNEAQ (reference sequence). Trimming cost V 2 bases and J 5 bases; bases outside gene matches: 7. DNA of the CDR3: TGTGCCAGCAGCTTACAGACAGGGGGGTTTAGGGCCAACGTCCTGACTTTC. Protein sequence: CASSLQTGGFRANVLTF.

The CDR3 protein is CSARGLAGGPHEQFF. The CDR3 coding sequence is TGCAGTGCTAGGGGGCTAGCGGGAGGGCCCCATGAGCAGTTCTTC. This chain links TRBV20-1 with TRBJ2-1; 12 bases are shared with TRBD2. In germline, CDR1 is DFQATT, CDR2 SNEGSKA (reference sequence). This CDR3 region has 15 residues. V lost 3 bases and J lost 8; bases outside the gene matches: 8.

The chain links TRBV12-3 or TRBV12-4 to TRBJ2-1, with 10 bases lining up with TRBD1. The CDR3 sequence is 13 residues long. V lost 7 bases and J lost 8; bases outside the gene matches: 5. CDR3: CASKTGGIHEQFF. The DNA of the CDR3 is TGTGCCAGCAAGACAGGGGGCATCCATGAGCAGTTCTTC.

This clonotype was detected a few times. The chain uses TRBV20-1 and TRBJ2-4; TRBD2 aligns across 9 bases. The germline V gene has CDR1 DFQATT and CDR2 SNEGSKA (reference sequence). Germline trimming cut 4 bases from V and 8 bases from J; bases unmatched to any gene: 3. This CDR3 is built from 12 residues. In DNA, the CDR3 is TGCAGTGCTACGGGACTAGCTGACATTCAGTACTTC. This codes for CSATGLADIQYF.

The chain uses TRBV20-1 and TRBJ2-1; no reliable D call. This CDR3 spans 12 amino acids. Germline V gene lookup returns CDR1 DFQATT and CDR2 SNEGSKA (reference sequence). V lost 4 bases and J lost 15, with 19 bases in between. CDR3 loop: CSANANRISPFF. The CDR3 DNA is TGCAGTGCTAACGCAAACCGGATCTCCCCGTTCTTC.